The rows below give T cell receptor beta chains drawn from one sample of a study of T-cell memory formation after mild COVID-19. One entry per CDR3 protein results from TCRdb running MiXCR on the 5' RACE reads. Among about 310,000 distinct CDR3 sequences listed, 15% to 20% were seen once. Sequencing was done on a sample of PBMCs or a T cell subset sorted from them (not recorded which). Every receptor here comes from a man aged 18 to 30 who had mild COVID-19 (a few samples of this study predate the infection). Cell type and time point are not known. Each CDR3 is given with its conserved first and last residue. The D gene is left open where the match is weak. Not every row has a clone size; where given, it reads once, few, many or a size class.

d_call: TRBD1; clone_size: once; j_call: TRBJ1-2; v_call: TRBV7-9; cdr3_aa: CASSPSGTGLYGYTF; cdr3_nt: TGTGCCAGCAGCCCAAGTGGGACAGGACTCTATGGCTACACCTTC
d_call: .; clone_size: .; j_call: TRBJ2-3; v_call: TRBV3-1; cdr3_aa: CASSQDPGNPLQYF; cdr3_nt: TGTGCCAGCAGCCAAGACCCCGGGAATCCTTTGCAGTATTTT
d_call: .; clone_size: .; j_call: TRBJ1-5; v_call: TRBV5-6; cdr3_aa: CASSLIQEGNQPQHF; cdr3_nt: TGTGCCAGCAGCTTGATACAGGAGGGTAATCAGCCCCAGCATTTT
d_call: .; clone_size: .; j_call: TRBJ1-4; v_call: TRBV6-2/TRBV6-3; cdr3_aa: CASSYVDLATNEKLFF; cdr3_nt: TGTGCCAGCAGTTACGTGGACTTGGCAACTAATGAAAAACTGTTTTTT
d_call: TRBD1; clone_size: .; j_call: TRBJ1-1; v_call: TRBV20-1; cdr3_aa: CSARGDRGHTEAFF; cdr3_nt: TGCAGTGCTAGGGGTGACAGGGGGCACACTGAAGCTTTCTTT
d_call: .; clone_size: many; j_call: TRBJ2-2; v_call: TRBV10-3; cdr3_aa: CAISEPLGDTGELFF; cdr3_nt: TGTGCCATCAGTGAGCCCCTAGGGGACACCGGGGAGCTGTTTTTT
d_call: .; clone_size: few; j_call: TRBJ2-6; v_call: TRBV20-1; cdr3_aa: CSAGEGNGANVLTF; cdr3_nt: TGCAGTGCTGGAGAGGGGAATGGGGCCAACGTCCTGACTTTC
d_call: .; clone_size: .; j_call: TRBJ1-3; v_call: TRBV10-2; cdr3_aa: CASSRDVNGNTIYF; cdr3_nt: TGCGCCAGCAGTCGGGATGTAAACGGGAACACCATATATTTT
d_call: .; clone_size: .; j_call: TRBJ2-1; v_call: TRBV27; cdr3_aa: CASKGTGQLNEQFF; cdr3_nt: TGTGCCAGCAAAGGTACAGGGCAGTTGAATGAGCAGTTCTTC
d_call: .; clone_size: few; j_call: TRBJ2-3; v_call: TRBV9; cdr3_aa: CASSVGVYPPDTQYF; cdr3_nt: TGTGCCAGCAGCGTAGGGGTCTACCCCCCAGATACGCAGTATTTT
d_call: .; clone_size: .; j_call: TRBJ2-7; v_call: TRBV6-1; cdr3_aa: CASRPGRSNSYEQYF; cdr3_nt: TGTGCCAGCAGACCTGGACGGTCCAACTCCTACGAGCAGTACTTC
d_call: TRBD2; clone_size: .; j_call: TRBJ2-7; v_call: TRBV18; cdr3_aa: CASSAAGEVEQYF; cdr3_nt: TGTGCCAGCTCAGCCGCGGGGGAGGTTGAGCAGTACTTC
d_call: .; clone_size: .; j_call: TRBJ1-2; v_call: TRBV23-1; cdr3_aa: CASSPTRRDGSNYGYTF; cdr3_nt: TGCGCCAGCAGTCCAACCAGGCGGGATGGGTCCAACTATGGCTACACCTTC
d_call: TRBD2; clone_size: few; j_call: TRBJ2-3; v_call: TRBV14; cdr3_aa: CASSQGGGSRTQYF; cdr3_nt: TGTGCCAGCAGCCAGGGCGGGGGGTCGAGGACGCAGTATTTT
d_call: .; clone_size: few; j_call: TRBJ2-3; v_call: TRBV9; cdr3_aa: CASSEAGSDTQYF; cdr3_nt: TGTGCCAGCAGCGAGGCGGGATCGGATACGCAGTATTTT
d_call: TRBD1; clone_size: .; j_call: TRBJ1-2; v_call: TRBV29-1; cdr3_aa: CSVEDPQGADYGYTF; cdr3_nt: TGCAGCGTTGAAGACCCCCAGGGGGCGGACTATGGCTACACCTTC
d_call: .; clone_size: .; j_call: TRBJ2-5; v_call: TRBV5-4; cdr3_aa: CASSHPGQETQYF; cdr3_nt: TGTGCCAGCAGCCATCCTGGACAAGAGACCCAGTACTTC
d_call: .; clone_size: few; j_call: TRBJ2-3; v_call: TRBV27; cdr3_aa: CASSPYDGLTDTQYF; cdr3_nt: TGTGCCAGCAGCCCTTATGATGGCCTCACAGATACGCAGTATTTT
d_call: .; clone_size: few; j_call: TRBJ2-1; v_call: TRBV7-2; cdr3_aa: CASSATLGQFF; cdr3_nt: TGTGCCAGCAGCGCCACCCTGGGGCAGTTCTTC
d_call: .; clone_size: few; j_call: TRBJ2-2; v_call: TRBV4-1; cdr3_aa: CASSQEGSGAGELFF; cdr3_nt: TGCGCCAGCAGCCAAGAAGGGTCGGGAGCCGGGGAGCTGTTTTTT
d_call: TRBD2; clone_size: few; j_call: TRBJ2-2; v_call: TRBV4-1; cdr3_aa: CASSPGLSGTGELFF; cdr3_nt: TGCGCCAGCAGCCCGGGACTATCGGGCACCGGGGAGCTGTTTTTT
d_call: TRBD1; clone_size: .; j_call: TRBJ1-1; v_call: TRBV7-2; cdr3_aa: CASSGRQGMRKAFF; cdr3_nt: TGTGCCAGCAGCGGTCGACAGGGGATGCGCAAAGCTTTCTTT
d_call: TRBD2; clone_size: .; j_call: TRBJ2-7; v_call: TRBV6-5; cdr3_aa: CASSYSGGGSYEQYF; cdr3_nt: TGTGCCAGCAGTTACTCTGGCGGGGGATCCTACGAGCAGTACTTC
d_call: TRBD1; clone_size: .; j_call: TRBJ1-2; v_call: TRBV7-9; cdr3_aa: CASSSEQDRDGYTF; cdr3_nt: TGTGCCAGCAGCTCCGAACAGGACAGGGATGGCTACACCTTC
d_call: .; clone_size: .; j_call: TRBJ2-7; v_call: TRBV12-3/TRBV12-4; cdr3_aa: CASSLSWSGYEHYF; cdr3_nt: TGTGCCAGCAGCCTTAGCTGGAGCGGCTACGAGCATTACTTC
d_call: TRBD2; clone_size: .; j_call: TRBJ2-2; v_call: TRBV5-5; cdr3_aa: CASRSPGLAAEPGELFF; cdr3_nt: TGTGCCAGCAGATCTCCGGGACTAGCGGCGGAACCCGGGGAGCTGTTTTTT
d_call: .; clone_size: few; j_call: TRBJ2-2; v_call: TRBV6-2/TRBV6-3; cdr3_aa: CASSYSMPTGELFF; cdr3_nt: TGTGCCAGCAGTTACTCGATGCCTACCGGGGAGCTGTTTTTT
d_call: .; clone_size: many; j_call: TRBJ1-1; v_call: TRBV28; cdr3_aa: CASSFAVGRGETEAFF; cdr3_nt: TGTGCCAGCAGTTTCGCAGTTGGGAGGGGCGAGACTGAAGCTTTCTTT
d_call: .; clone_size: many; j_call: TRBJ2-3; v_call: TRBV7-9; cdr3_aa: CASSLETDTQYF; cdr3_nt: TGTGCCAGCAGCTTAGAGACGGATACGCAGTATTTT
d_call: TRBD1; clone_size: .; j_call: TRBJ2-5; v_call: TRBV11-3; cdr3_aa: CASSSGTGGSRETQYF; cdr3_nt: TGTGCCAGCAGCTCCGGGACAGGGGGCTCCCGAGAGACCCAGTACTTC
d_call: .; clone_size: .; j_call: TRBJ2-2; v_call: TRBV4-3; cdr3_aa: CASSQVRLDYTGELFF; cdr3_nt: TGCGCCAGCAGCCAAGTGCGGCTAGACTACACCGGGGAGCTGTTTTTT
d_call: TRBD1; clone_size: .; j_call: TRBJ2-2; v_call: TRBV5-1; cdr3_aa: CASTDEGAYTGELFF; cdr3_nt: TGCGCCAGCACTGACGAGGGGGCGTACACCGGGGAGCTGTTTTTT
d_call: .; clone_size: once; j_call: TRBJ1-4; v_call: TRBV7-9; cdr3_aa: CASSHFWPRGRKEKLFF; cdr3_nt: .
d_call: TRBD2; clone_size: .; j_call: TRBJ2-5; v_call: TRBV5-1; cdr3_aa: CASSGILAGQETQYF; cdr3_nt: TGCGCCAGCAGCGGGATACTAGCGGGGCAAGAGACCCAGTACTTC
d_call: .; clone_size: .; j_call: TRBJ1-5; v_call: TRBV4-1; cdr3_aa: CASSQGFGQNQPQHF; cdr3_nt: TGCGCCAGCAGCCAAGGATTTGGGCAGAATCAGCCCCAGCATTTT
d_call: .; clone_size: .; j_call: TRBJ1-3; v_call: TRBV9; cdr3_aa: CASSVFGGSGNTIYF; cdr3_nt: TGTGCCAGCAGCGTATTTGGGGGCTCTGGAAACACCATATATTTT
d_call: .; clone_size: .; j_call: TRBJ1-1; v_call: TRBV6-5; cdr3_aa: CASSYRGGFDRMNTEAFF; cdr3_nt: TGTGCCAGCAGTTATCGGGGGGGTTTCGACAGGATGAACACTGAAGCTTTCTTT
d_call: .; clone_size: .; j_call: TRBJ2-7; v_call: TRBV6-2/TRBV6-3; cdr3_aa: CASADQGGPFGYEQYF; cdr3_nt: TGTGCCAGCGCGGACCAGGGGGGGCCCTTTGGCTACGAGCAGTACTTC
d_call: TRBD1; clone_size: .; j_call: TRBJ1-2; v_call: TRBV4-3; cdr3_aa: CASSREGTAYGYTF; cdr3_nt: TGCGCCAGCAGCCGCGAGGGGACAGCCTATGGCTACACCTTC
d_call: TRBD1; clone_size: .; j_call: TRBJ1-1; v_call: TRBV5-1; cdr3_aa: CASSRTGTGVSTEAFF; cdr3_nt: TGCGCCAGCAGCAGAACCGGGACAGGAGTTTCCACTGAAGCTTTCTTT
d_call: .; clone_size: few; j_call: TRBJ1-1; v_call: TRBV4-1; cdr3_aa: CASSQVKMDTEAFF; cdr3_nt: TGCGCCAGCAGCCAAGTAAAAATGGACACTGAAGCTTTCTTT
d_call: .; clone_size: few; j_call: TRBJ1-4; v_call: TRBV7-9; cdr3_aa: CASSSEGSPIF; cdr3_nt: TGTGCCAGCAGCTCGGAGGGTTCCCCCATTTTT
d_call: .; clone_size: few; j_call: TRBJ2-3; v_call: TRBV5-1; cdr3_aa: CASYLLTDTQYF; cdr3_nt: TGCGCCAGCTACCTACTCACAGATACGCAGTATTTT
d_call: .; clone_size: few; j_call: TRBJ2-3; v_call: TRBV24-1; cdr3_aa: CATSDRWTSSTDTQYF; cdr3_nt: TGTGCCACCAGTGATCGTTGGACGTCTAGCACAGATACGCAGTATTTT
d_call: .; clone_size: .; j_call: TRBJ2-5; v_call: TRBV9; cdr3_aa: CASSVGTLGETQYF; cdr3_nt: TGTGCCAGCAGCGTGGGGACCCTGGGAGAGACCCAGTACTTC
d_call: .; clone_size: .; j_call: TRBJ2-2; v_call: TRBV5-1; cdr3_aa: CASSIGLGNTGELFF; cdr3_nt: TGCGCCAGCAGCATTGGACTGGGGAACACCGGGGAGCTGTTTTTT
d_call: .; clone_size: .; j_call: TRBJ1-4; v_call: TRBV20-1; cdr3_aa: CSARDAHEKLFF; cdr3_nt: TGCAGTGCTAGGGACGCCCATGAAAAACTGTTTTTT
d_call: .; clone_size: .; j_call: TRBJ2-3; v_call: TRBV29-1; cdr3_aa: CSVDGGTDTQYF; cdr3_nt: TGCAGCGTTGATGGGGGCACAGATACGCAGTATTTT
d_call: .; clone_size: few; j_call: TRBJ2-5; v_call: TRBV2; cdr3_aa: CASSEAATDSIETQYF; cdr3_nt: TGTGCCAGCAGTGAAGCCGCGACCGACAGCATCGAGACCCAGTACTTC
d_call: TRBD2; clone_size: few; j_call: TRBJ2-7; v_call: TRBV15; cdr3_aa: CATSVRVAGSYEQYF; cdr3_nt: TGTGCCACCAGCGTCCGGGTAGCGGGCTCCTACGAGCAGTACTTC
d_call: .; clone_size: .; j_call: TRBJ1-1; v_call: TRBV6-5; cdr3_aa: CANDGTTEAFF; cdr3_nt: TGTGCCAACGATGGGACCACTGAAGCTTTCTTT
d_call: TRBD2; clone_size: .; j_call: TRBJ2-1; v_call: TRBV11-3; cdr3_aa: CASQRGNNEQFF; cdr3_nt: TGTGCCAGCCAGCGGGGTAACAATGAGCAGTTCTTC
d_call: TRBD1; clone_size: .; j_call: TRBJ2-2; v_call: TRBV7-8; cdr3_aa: CASSAGQGFTGELFF; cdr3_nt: TGTGCCAGCAGCGCCGGACAGGGGTTCACCGGGGAGCTGTTTTTT
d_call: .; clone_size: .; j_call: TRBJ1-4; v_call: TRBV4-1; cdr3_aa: CASSQGTGNEKLFF; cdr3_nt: TGCGCCAGCAGCCAGGGAACAGGCAATGAAAAACTGTTTTTT
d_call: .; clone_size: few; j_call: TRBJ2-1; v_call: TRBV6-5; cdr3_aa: CASRDAGYFYNEQFF; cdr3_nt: TGTGCCAGCAGGGACGCGGGGTACTTCTACAATGAGCAGTTCTTC
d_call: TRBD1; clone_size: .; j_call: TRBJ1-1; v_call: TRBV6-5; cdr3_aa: CASSYHGQGPNTEAFF; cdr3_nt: TGTGCCAGCAGTTACCACGGACAGGGGCCGAACACTGAAGCTTTCTTT
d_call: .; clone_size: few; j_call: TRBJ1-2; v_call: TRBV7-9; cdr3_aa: CASSHSSGGNYGYTF; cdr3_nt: TGTGCCAGCAGCCATTCATCGGGGGGGAACTATGGCTACACCTTC